A single sample is the source of the 25 T cell receptor beta chains below, sequenced in a study of cytomegalovirus exposure and HLA in healthy donors (dated by TCRdb to 2017 to 2019). The library was obtained by the immunoSEQ multiplex PCR assay. For the multiplex PCR, a mixture combining 60 forward primers for TCR Vbeta segments and 13 reverse primers for TCR Jbeta segments was used. TCRdb took this table from immuneACCESS and kept in-frame rearrangements with V and J called. Such tables lack part of the clones; where checked against another copy, unresolved V genes explain under half of the gap, and the rest is unexplained. This sample's table carries about 120,000 clones. 3.7% of the sample belongs to the ten largest clones. The sequenced sample consisted of PBMCs. Every receptor here comes from a man aged 30-40 years in good health and CMV-seronegative.

The chain couples TRBV2 to TRBJ1-1; 11 nucleotides agree with TRBD1. Germline CDR1 is SNHLY and CDR2 is FYNNEI. This CDR3 contains 15 residues. V was clipped by 4 bases and J by 4 bases; unmatched bases: 5. The CDR3 protein is CASSAGQGALTEAFF. DNA for the CDR3: TGTGCCAGCAGTGCAGGACAGGGGGCTCTCACTGAAGCTTTCTTT.

This chain links TRBV6-4 with TRBJ1-2; TRBD1 agrees at 10 bases. Germline V gene lookup returns CDR1 MRHNA and CDR2 SNTAGT. This CDR3 contains 16 residues. V lost 0 bases to trimming and J lost 5 bases; unmatched junction nucleotides: 6. CDR3 sequence: CASSDSSRTGGYGYTF. The CDR3 DNA reads TGTGCCAGCAGTGACTCTTCTCGGACAGGGGGGTATGGCTACACCTTC.

V and J are TRBV27 and TRBJ1-3; 10 positions match TRBD1. Germline V gives CDR1 MNHEY, CDR2 SMNVEV (reference sequence). J gave up 4 bases and V 0 bases, and 6 bases lay outside the gene matches. CDR3 length: 17 amino acids. CDR3 protein: CASSLSRQGATGNTIYF. DNA of the CDR3: TGTGCCAGCAGTTTATCTCGACAGGGGGCCACAGGAAACACCATATATTTT.

The rearrangement joins TRBV9 to TRBJ2-1, with 10 bases lining up with TRBD2. Germline-derived CDR1 and CDR2 are SGDLS and YYNGEE. This CDR3 spans 18 amino acids. Trimming cost V 2 bases and J 3 bases; bases outside gene matches: 11. In DNA, the CDR3 is TGTGCCAGCAGCGTGACACTAGCGGGGCCCAGGGACTACAATGAGCAGTTCTTC. This gives the protein CASSVTLAGPRDYNEQFF.

The chain has TRBV19 and TRBJ2-2, with 9 nucleotides matching TRBD2. Looked up from germline, CDR1 is LNHDA and CDR2 is SQIVND (reference sequence). The CDR3 is 15 residues long. The junction had 5 bases not matched to a gene; V was cut back by 4 bases and J by 5 bases. CDR3 amino acids: CASSSGGAGTGELFF. The CDR3 bases are TGTGCCAGTAGTAGCGGGGGGGCAGGGACCGGGGAGCTGTTTTTT.

This chain links TRBV11-2 with TRBJ1-2; the match to TRBD1 covers 10 bases. The CDR3 runs to 14 residues. The trim removed 2 bases at V and 8 bases at J, leaving 5 bases unmatched. Germline V gene lookup returns CDR1 SGHAT and CDR2 FQNNGV. The CDR3 coding sequence is TGTGCCAGCAGCTTATCGACAGGGGGCCTAGGCTACACCTTC. It specifies CASSLSTGGLGYTF.

CDR3 region: CTSSRVPPPCWGTKLYGYTF. The CDR3 DNA reads TGCACCAGCAGCCGAGTGCCACCCCCCTGTTGGGGCACCAAACTCTATGGCTACACCTTC. J is TRBJ1-2 and V is TRBV1; the listed D gene, TRBD1, was not tested against the DNA. TRBV1 is reported as a pseudogene. The length of the CDR3 is 20 residues.

CDR3 amino acids: CASSQDWAYSSYNSPLHF. The CDR3 bases are TGCGCCAGCAGCCAAGATTGGGCATATAGCTCCTATAATTCACCCCTCCACTTT. The rearrangement joins TRBV4-3 to TRBJ1-6; D unresolved. Germline-derived CDR1 and CDR2 are LGHNA and YSLEER. Trimming cost V 0 bases and J 0 bases, with 12 bases left between them. This CDR3 is built from 18 residues.

The V gene is TRBV7-2, the J gene TRBJ1-1; TRBD1 is a possible D gene (6 bases). The V end lost 2 bases, the J end lost 5 bases, and 12 bases lay between the germline ends. The CDR3 totals 14 residues. Germline assignment: CDR1 SGHTA and CDR2 FQGNSA. This CDR3 is CASSLSGAGTEAFF. The CDR3 nucleotides read TGTGCCAGCAGCTTATCAGGGGCTGGGACTGAAGCTTTCTTT.

The rearrangement joins TRBV5-6 to TRBJ2-2; TRBD2 agrees at 9 bases. This CDR3 contains 16 residues. CDR1 SGHDT and CDR2 YYEEEE come from the germline V gene. The V and J ends lost 4 bases and 3 bases, in that order; junction bases with no gene match: 7. The CDR3 here is CASSSPSGGYTGELFF. CDR3 in DNA: TGTGCCAGCAGCAGCCCCAGCGGGGGGTACACCGGGGAGCTGTTTTTT.

The rearrangement joins TRBV5-6 to TRBJ2-4; 7 nucleotides align to TRBD1. Germline V gene sequence: CDR1 SGHDT, CDR2 YYEEEE. The CDR3 length is 14 residues. Trimming at V came to 1 base and at J to 5 bases, leaving 3 bases not matched to a gene. CDR3 nucleotide sequence: TGTGCCAGCAGCTTGAGAGGGGGCGAAAACATTCAGTACTTC. This translates into CASSLRGGENIQYF.

V is TRBV2 and J is TRBJ2-5; TRBD2 matches at 11 bases. Trimming took 7 bases from V and 0 from J; bases not matched to a gene: 7. This CDR3 comprises 16 residues. Germline-derived CDR1 and CDR2 are SNHLY and FYNNEI. The CDR3 nucleotides read TGTGCCAGCACCAGACTAGCGGGGATGTACCAAGAGACCCAGTACTTC. It is translated as CASTRLAGMYQETQYF.

The DNA for the CDR3 is TGTGCCAGCAGCCCCGACAGGGTCTATGGCTACACCTTC. This translates into CASSPDRVYGYTF. V usage is TRBV11-2 and J usage is TRBJ1-2, with 7 bases that match TRBD1. V dropped 5 bases and J dropped 4; count of bases not matched to a gene: 4. The CDR3 is 13 residues long. The germline V gene has CDR1 SGHAT and CDR2 FQNNGV.

The rearrangement links TRBV5-1 to TRBJ2-5, with 10 bases aligning to TRBD2. With V trimmed by 0 bases and J by 7 bases, 15 bases remained unmatched. The V gene's germline CDR1 is SGHRS and CDR2 YFSETQ. The CDR3 has 18 residues. DNA of the CDR3: TGCGCCAGCAGCTTGGGGCTAGCGGGGGCCGGGTTAGAGGCGACCCAGTACTTC. Its translation: CASSLGLAGAGLEATQYF.

V is TRBV7-2 and J is TRBJ1-1; possible D gene TRBD1, 6 bases. The germline gives CDR1 SGHTA, CDR2 FQGNSA. This CDR3 is built from 13 residues. V was clipped by 1 base and J by 7 bases, with 10 bases between them. The CDR3 is CASSLVGGGEAFF. The CDR3 DNA reads TGTGCCAGCAGCTTAGTAGGGGGTGGTGAAGCTTTCTTT.

J is TRBJ2-1 and V is TRBV6-5; weak D call: TRBD2 (5 bases). Germline loops: CDR1 MNHEY, CDR2 SVGAGI. Trimming left V 1 base short and J 1 base short, with 8 bases between. This CDR3 comprises 15 residues. CDR3 DNA: TGTGCCAGCAGTTACTTCGGGGATTCCTACAATGAGCAGTTCTTC. It translates to CASSYFGDSYNEQFF.

The chain is built from TRBV4-2 and TRBJ2-3; 13 bases are shared with TRBD2. Germline trimming cut 1 base from V and 4 bases from J; bases unmatched to any gene: 2. Germline-derived CDR1 and CDR2 are LGHNA and YNFKEQ. The CDR3 has 16 amino acids. The CDR3 region has the DNA TGTGCCAGCAGCCAAGGGACTAGCGGGGGCGCAGATACGCAGTATTTT. Translation: CASSQGTSGGADTQYF.

The CDR3: CASSYWTGSSGNTIYF. The CDR3 bases are TGTGCCAGCAGCTATTGGACAGGGAGCTCTGGAAACACCATATATTTT. This chain uses TRBV5-4 with TRBJ1-3; 8 positions agree with TRBD1. CDR1 and CDR2 (germline): SGHNT, YYREEE (reference sequence). The J segment lost 0 bases and the V segment lost 3 bases, leaving 5 bases of the junction unmatched. The CDR3 loop spans 16 amino acids.

This rearrangement joins TRBV18 to TRBJ2-1, with 9 bases that match TRBD1. The V and J ends lost 1 base and 2 bases, in that order; junction bases with no gene match: 0. The germline V gene encodes CDR1 KGHSH and CDR2 LQKENI. The CDR3 extends over 15 amino acids. CDR3 loop: CASSPRDRAYNEQFF. As DNA, the CDR3 is TGTGCCAGCTCACCACGGGACAGGGCCTACAATGAGCAGTTCTTC.

The chain has TRBV7-2 and TRBJ2-7; a possible D gene is TRBD2 (7 bases). Looked up from germline, CDR1 is SGHTA and CDR2 is FQGNSA. The CDR3 extends over 15 amino acids. Trimming stripped 3 bases from V and 1 base from J, with 13 bases between. CDR3 in amino acids: CASSFAGARSYEQYF. Written as DNA, the CDR3 is TGTGCCAGCAGCTTCGCGGGGGCTCGGTCCTACGAGCAGTACTTC.

The CDR3 region is CASRTGPSSYEQYF. CDR3 DNA sequence: TGCGCCAGCAGAACAGGTCCAAGCTCCTACGAGCAGTACTTC. V gene TRBV10-1 combines with J gene TRBJ2-5; the D gene is possibly TRBD1 (5 bases). The DNA matches TRBJ2-7 better at its end, which makes the J call doubtful. The CDR3 runs to 14 residues. The germline gives CDR1 WNHNN, CDR2 SYGVQD (reference sequence).

The chain joins TRBV18 to TRBJ2-5, with TRBD2 matching 9 bases. The CDR3 sequence is 16 residues long. The germline CDR1 and CDR2 sequences are KGHSH and LQKENI. J was trimmed by 1 base and V by 4 bases; bases with no gene match: 7. Here the CDR3 DNA reads TGTGCCAGCTCACTCTCGGGTAGCGGGGGCCAAGAGACCCAGTACTTC. This translates into CASSLSGSGGQETQYF.

The chain combines TRBV9 with TRBJ1-1, with D uncertain. V dropped 0 bases and J dropped 11 bases, with 14 bases sitting between them. CDR3 length equals 13 residues. Germline lookup yields CDR1 SGDLS and CDR2 YYNGEE. CDR3 region: CASSVGGAVEAFF. Written as DNA, the CDR3 is TGTGCCAGCAGCGTAGGGGGAGCCGTTGAGGCTTTCTTT.

This rearrangement joins TRBV7-3 to TRBJ2-5; a weak D match, TRBD1 (6 bases). The germline V gene encodes CDR1 SGHTA and CDR2 FQGTGA. V lost 5 bases, J lost 4 bases, and 20 bases lay in between. The CDR3 sequence is 16 residues long. The CDR3 DNA follows: TGTGCCAGCAGCCCTACCACTGACAGGCCTCGAGAGACCCAGTACTTC. It encodes CASSPTTDRPRETQYF.

The chain carries TRBV5-1 and TRBJ2-3, with TRBD1 matching over 7 bases. Germline V gives CDR1 SGHRS, CDR2 YFSETQ. The CDR3 is 14 residues long. V gave up 2 bases and J gave up 1 base; unmatched junction bases: 1. The CDR3 DNA reads TGCGCCAGCAGCTTCGGACAGGGCACAGATACGCAGTATTTT. Protein sequence: CASSFGQGTDTQYF.